A single sample gave rise to the 7 T cell receptor beta chains below, sequenced in a study of cytomegalovirus exposure and HLA in healthy donors (dated by TCRdb to the late 2010s). The library was obtained by the immunoSEQ multiplex PCR assay. For the multiplex PCR, a mixture combining 60 forward primers for TCR Vbeta segments and 13 reverse primers for TCR Jbeta segments was used. Drawn from immuneACCESS, this table holds only the in-frame rearrangements with V and J called that TCRdb kept. Clones are partly lost; checked studies trace under half to an unresolved V gene and leave the rest unexplained. The sample data list around 140,000 clones, and 60% to 85% of these were observed just once. Clones ranked in the top ten supply 1.8% of the sample. Sequenced input: PBMCs. Source of these receptors: a man in his forties in good health and CMV-seronegative.

The chain links TRBV5-8 to TRBJ2-2, with TRBD2 matching 7 bases. V shed 5 bases, J shed 8 bases, and the junction held 12 bases outside the gene matches. This CDR3 is built from 15 residues. Germline CDR1 SGHTS, CDR2 YDEGEE. The CDR3 region is CASRPAAGSRGELFF. In nucleotides, the CDR3 is TGTGCCAGCAGGCCAGCAGCGGGAAGTCGGGGGGAGCTGTTTTTT.

This chain links TRBV9 with TRBJ2-2; possibly TRBD2 for D (7 bases). Germline V gene sequence: CDR1 SGDLS, CDR2 YYNGEE. The V and J ends lost 7 bases and 1 base respectively, with 11 bases between them. CDR3 length: 14 amino acids. As DNA, the CDR3 is TGTGCCAGCGGGGGCGGGGGGAACACCGGGGAGCTGTTTTTT. It specifies CASGGGGNTGELFF.

This clone was recorded a few times. The rearrangement links TRBV4-1 to TRBJ2-5, with 7 bases that match TRBD2. With V trimmed by 1 base and J by 3 bases, 8 bases remained unmatched. The CDR3 spans 16 residues. The germline CDR1 and CDR2 sequences are MGHRA and YSYEKL. For the CDR3, the DNA is TGCGCCAGCAGCCAAGGGGCGGGAGTGAGCGAAGAGACCCAGTACTTC. Translation: CASSQGAGVSEETQYF.

The rearrangement joins TRBV11-2 to TRBJ2-3, with 14 bases lining up with TRBD2. V shed 1 base, J shed 4 bases, and the junction held 4 bases outside the gene matches. The length of the CDR3 is 17 residues. The germline gives CDR1 SGHAT, CDR2 FQNNGV. The CDR3 here is CASSLVGLAGAADTQYF. The CDR3 DNA sequence: TGTGCCAGCAGCTTAGTGGGACTAGCGGGAGCGGCAGATACGCAGTATTTT.

The chain joins TRBV6-1 to TRBJ2-7, with 7 bases lining up with TRBD2. Germline V lookup: CDR1 MNHNS, CDR2 SASEGT. This CDR3 contains 15 residues. Trimming cost V 3 bases and J 4 bases; bases outside gene matches: 9. The CDR3, as DNA: TGTGCCAGCAGTGAGGTCCTAGCGGCCGCGTACGAGCAGTACTTC. This codes for CASSEVLAAAYEQYF.

The CDR3 protein is CASSQGITSGSGYEQYF. The CDR3 nucleotides are TGCGCCAGCAGCCAGGGGATAACTAGCGGGAGTGGGTACGAGCAGTACTTC. V is TRBV4-1 and J is TRBJ2-7; TRBD2 agrees at 11 bases. With 3 bases clipped from V and 4 bases from J, the junction kept 11 bases outside the gene matches. CDR1 and CDR2 from the germline V gene are MGHRA and YSYEKL. This CDR3 spans 17 amino acids.

This clone has a single count. The rearrangement uses TRBV30 and TRBJ2-3; D is perhaps TRBD1 (6 bases). V lost 8 bases and J lost 5, with 14 bases in between. The germline CDR1 and CDR2 sequences are GTSNPN and SVGIG (reference sequence). The CDR3 loop spans 12 amino acids. The CDR3 here is CAGGQELDTQYF. The CDR3 DNA reads as TGTGCCGGGGGCCAGGAATTAGATACGCAGTATTTT.